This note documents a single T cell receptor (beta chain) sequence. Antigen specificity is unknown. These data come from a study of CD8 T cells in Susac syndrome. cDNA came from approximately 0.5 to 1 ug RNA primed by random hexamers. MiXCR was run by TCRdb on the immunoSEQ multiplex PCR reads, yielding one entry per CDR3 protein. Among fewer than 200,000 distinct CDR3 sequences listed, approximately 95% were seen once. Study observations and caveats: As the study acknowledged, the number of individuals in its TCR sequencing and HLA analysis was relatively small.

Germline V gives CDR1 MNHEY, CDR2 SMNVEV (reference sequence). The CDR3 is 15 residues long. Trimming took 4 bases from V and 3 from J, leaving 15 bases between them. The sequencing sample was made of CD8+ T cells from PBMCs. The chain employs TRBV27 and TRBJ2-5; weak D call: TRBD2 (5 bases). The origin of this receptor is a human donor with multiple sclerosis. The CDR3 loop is CASSSLGGEEETQYF. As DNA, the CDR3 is TGTGCCAGCAGTTCCCTCGGAGGAGAAGAAGAGACCCAGTACTTC.